Listed here is a single T cell receptor beta chain. The table lists this clone with a few counts. Its binding antigen is unknown. There are no base qualities to consult, and no much larger clone falls within one base. This entry is derived from a study of beta chain features in type 1 diabetes (dated by TCRdb to 2016 to 2019). In terms of the full investigation: Mean age, gender distribution, total cell number and subset yield did not differ between patients and healthy donors. In the study, recently diagnosed type 1 diabetes patients and matched healthy donors were compared on the TCRB repertoires of their sorted circulating CD4+ T cell subsets. Naive and central memory subsets were obtained from all 30 or so donors, but regulatory and stem cell-like memory subsets were isolated from only 8 patients and 8 healthy donors. Across all samples, approximately 98,000,000 sorted cells were examined, and cell number per subset correlated strongly with RNA yield.

Taken from cysteine to phenylalanine, the CDR3 has 15 residues. The entry retains the CDR3 DNA only, 45 bases that are in frame from base 1. Here V drops 4 bases and J drops 7 bases, and the junction holds 10 bases not matched to any gene. From the germline V gene, CDR1 is SGHTA and CDR2 is FQGNSA. Each donor gave one peripheral blood draw, averaging approximately 0.12 L, which was collected into heparinised tubes. Using a panel that included CD45RO, CCR7, CD25, CD127, CD95 and CD27, naive, central memory, regulatory and stem cell-like memory CD4+ T cells were sorted on a BD FACSAria II. Every sorted population had a purity above 95%. PBMCs were separated immediately by Lymphoprep density gradient centrifugation and were stained directly, without being cultured. So that batch effects would be minimized, each experiment stained and sorted samples in pairs, pairing one healthy donor with one patient.

Study-wide conclusions, independent of this receptor: The naive, central memory and regulatory TCRB repertoires appeared to resemble one another more closely among patients than among healthy donors. In all four CD4+ subsets, TCRB CDR3 length was moderately but significantly shorter in type 1 diabetes patients. HLA sub-analyses involved small numbers of individuals, so any influence of HLA type on TCRB rearrangement remained unresolved. At VDJ recombination sites, patients with type 1 diabetes made fewer insertions and deleted more nucleotides, a pattern implying thymic rearrangement abnormalities. Because cDNA was sequenced instead of genomic DNA, highly expressing activated cells could be over-represented, though the groups showed no difference in activation or CD3 levels. Shorter templates might be favored by PCR, yet because patient and control samples were amplified and corrected together, any such skew would affect both groups equally.

The entire isolated RNA was reverse transcribed using the High Capacity cDNA Reverse Transcription Kit, and thus expressed TCRB transcripts were sequenced. Deep immunoSEQ sequencing was applied to naive, central memory and regulatory T cell samples, giving an average of around 3.8 million total reads per sample. Sorted cells were lysed in RLT buffer and RNA was extracted with DNase-treated RNeasy Micro or Mini kits, depending on cell number. Each cell subset was processed on its own to prevent cross-contamination, while patient and healthy donor samples were processed together. The immunoSEQ multiplex PCR was used to amplify TCRB sequences from cDNA, yielding 87-bp fragments that span the CDR3 region. Sequencing of the amplicons was done on the Illumina HiSeq platform. The authors processed their data as follows. Synthetic template baselines were used to correct PCR bias computationally, reads within Hamming distance 2 were collapsed together, and singletons that could not be merged were discarded. Reads were aligned against IMGT to assign V, D and J genes, CDR3 length and insertions or deletions at six rearrangement sites. Clonotype counts were normalized to sorted cell number within each subset before computing true diversity and Gini coefficients with the tcR R package. The overlap coefficient, calculated on TCRB nucleotide sequences, was used to quantify repertoire sharing. Out-of-frame TCRB sequences from naive cells were analyzed as a proxy for the pre-selection repertoire. Drawn from immuneACCESS, this table holds only the in-frame rearrangements with V and J called that TCRdb kept. Clones are partly lost; checked studies trace under half to an unresolved V gene and leave the rest unexplained. That table supplies the V and J calls and clone size; D and trimming were determined from the DNA. Recorded for this sample are about 710,000 clones; roughly 13% of them occurred a single time. The top ten constitute nearly 0.04% of the sample.

The TCR originated in a man aged 18 to 29 with type 1 diabetes. The rearrangement combines TRBV7-2 with TRBJ2-1; TRBD2 lines up with 7 middle nucleotides. Sequenced sample: naive CD4+ T cells from blood. What this sample's cell subset or site label stands for: true naive CD4+ T cells. The CDR3 region reads CASSSSGIRGNEQFF. The DNA sequence is TGTGCCAGCAGCTCAAGCGGGATTCGGGGGAATGAGCAGTTCTTC.